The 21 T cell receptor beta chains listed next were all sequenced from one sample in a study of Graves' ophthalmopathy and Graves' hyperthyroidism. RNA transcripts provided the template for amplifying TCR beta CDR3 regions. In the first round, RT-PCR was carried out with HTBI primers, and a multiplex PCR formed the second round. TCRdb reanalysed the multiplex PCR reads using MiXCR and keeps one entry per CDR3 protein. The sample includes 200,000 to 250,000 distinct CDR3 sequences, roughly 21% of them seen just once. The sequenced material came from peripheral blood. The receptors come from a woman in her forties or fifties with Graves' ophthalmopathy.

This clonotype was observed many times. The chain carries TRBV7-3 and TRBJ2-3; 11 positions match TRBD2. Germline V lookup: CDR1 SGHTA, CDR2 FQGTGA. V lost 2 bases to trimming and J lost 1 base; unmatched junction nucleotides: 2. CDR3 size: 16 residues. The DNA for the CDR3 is TGTGCCAGCAGCTTACAGGGACTAGCGGGCACAGATACGCAGTATTTT. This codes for CASSLQGLAGTDTQYF.

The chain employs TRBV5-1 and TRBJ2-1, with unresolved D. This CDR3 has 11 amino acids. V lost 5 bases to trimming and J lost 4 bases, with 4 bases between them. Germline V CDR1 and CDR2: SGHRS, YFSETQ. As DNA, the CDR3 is TGCGCCAGCAGTAATTACAATGAGCAGTTCTTC. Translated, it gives CASSNYNEQFF.

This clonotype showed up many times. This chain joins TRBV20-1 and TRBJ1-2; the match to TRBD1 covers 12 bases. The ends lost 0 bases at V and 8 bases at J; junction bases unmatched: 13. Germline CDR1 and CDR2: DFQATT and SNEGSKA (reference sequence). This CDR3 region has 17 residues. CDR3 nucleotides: TGCAGTGCTAGAGATCGGGACAGGGGGCGTTTTGGTAGCGGCTACACCTTC. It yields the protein CSARDRDRGRFGSGYTF.

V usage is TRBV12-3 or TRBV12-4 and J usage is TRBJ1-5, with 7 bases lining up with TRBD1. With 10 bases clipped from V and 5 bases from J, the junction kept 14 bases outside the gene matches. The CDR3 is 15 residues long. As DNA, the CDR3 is TGTGCCAACAGCCCCAGGACAGGTTTTCATCAGCCCCAGCATTTT. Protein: CANSPRTGFHQPQHF.

The CDR3 DNA reads as TGTGCCAGCAGTGACAGGGATTACAATCAGCCCCAGCATTTT. Translated: CASSDRDYNQPQHF. The genes are TRBV6-1 and TRBJ1-5, with D maybe TRBD1 (5 bases). The CDR3 has 14 residues. V lost 3 bases to trimming and J lost 3 bases, with 9 bases between them. Germline CDR1 MNHNS, CDR2 SASEGT.

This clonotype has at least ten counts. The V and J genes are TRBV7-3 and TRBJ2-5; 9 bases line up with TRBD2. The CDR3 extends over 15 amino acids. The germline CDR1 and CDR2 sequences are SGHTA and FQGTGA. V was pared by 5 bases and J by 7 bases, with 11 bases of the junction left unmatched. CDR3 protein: CASSPGTSTAGTQYF. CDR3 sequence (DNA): TGTGCCAGCAGCCCCGGGACTAGCACCGCCGGGACCCAGTACTTC.

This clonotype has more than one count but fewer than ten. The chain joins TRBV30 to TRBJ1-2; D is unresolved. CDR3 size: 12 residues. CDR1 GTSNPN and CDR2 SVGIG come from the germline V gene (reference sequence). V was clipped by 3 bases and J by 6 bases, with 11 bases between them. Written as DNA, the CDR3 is TGTGCCTGGAGGGACGTAGATAATGGCTACACCTTC. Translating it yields CAWRDVDNGYTF.

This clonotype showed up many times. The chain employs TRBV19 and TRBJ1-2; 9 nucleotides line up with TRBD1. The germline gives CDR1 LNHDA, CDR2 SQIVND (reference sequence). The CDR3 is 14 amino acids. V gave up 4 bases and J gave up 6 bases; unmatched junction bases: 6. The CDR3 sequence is CASSTWTGEDGYTF. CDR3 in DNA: TGTGCCAGTAGTACATGGACAGGGGAGGATGGCTACACCTTC.

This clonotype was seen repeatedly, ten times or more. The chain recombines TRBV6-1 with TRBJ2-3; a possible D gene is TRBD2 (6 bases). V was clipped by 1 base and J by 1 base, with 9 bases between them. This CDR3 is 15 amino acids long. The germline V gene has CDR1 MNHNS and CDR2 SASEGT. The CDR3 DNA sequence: TGTGCCAGCAGTGAAGACGGGACTGGCACAGATACGCAGTATTTT. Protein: CASSEDGTGTDTQYF.

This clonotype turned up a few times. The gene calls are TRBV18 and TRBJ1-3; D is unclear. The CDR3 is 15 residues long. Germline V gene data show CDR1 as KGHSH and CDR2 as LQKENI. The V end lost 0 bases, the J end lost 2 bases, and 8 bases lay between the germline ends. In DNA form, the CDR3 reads TGTGCCAGCTCACCACCGGACCGGACTGGAAACACCATATATTTT. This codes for CASSPPDRTGNTIYF.

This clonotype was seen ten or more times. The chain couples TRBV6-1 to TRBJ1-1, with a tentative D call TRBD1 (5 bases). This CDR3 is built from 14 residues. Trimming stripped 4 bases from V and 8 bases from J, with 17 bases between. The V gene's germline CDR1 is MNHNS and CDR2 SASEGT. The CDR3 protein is CASSGSTGGTEAFF. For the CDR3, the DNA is TGTGCCAGCAGTGGGTCCACGGGAGGGACCGAAGCTTTCTTT.

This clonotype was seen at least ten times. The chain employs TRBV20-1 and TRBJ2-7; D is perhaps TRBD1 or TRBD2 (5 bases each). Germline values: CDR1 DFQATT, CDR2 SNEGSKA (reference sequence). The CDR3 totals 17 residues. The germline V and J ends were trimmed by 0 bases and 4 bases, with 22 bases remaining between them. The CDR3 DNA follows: TGCAGTGCTAGAGATTGGGGCCCTAGTGGGGGAGAGTACGAGCAGTACTTC. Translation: CSARDWGPSGGEYEQYF.

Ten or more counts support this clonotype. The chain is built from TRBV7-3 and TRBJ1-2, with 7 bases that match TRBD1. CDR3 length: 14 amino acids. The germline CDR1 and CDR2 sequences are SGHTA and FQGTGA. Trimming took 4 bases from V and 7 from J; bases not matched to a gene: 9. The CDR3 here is CASSYTGASGGYTF. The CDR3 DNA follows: TGTGCCAGCAGCTACACAGGGGCCTCTGGTGGCTACACCTTC.

The CDR3 reads CASSQATNTGELFF. The CDR3 region has the DNA TGTGCCAGCAGCCAAGCCACCAACACCGGGGAGCTGTTTTTT. The rearrangement joins TRBV4-2 to TRBJ2-2; D not certain. The CDR3 sequence is 14 residues long. Germline assignment: CDR1 LGHNA and CDR2 YNFKEQ. V was pared by 1 base and J by 2 bases, with 5 bases between.

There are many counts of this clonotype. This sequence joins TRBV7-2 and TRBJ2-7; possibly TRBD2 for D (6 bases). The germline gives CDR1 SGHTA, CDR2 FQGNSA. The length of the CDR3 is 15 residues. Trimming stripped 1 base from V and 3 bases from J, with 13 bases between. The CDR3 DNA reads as TGTGCCAGCAGCTTAGGAACTAGCCGAGGCTACGAGCAGTACTTC. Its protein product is CASSLGTSRGYEQYF.

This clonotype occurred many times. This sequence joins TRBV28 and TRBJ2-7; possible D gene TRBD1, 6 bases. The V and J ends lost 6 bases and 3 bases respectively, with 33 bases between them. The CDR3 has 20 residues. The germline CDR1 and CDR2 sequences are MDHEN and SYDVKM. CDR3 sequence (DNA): TGTGCCAGCAGACCCCGATTGGGAGTTGGGGCAGGGGATAATTTCTACGAGCAGTACTTC. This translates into CASRPRLGVGAGDNFYEQYF.

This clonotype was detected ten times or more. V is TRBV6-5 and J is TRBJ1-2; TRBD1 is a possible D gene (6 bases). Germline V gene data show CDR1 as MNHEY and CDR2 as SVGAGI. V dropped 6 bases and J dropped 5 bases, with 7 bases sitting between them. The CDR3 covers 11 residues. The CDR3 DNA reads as TGTGCCAGCAGCAGGGGATATGGCTACACCTTC. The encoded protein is CASSRGYGYTF.

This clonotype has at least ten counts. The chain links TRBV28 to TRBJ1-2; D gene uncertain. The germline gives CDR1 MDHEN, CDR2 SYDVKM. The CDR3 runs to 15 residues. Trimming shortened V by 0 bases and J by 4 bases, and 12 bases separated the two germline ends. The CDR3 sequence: CASSLWTDRIYGYTF. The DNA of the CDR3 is TGTGCCAGCAGTTTATGGACCGACCGGATCTATGGCTACACCTTC.

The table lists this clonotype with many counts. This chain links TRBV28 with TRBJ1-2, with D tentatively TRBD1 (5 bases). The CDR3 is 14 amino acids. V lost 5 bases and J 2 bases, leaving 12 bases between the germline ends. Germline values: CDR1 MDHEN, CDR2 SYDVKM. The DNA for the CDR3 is TGTGCCAGCAGTCGGGGTCCAGGGAACTATGGCTACACCTTC. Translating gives CASSRGPGNYGYTF.

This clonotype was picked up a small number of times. CDR3 region: CASSSRTSGVYEQYF. CDR3 DNA sequence: TGCGCCAGCAGCTCTCGGACTAGCGGGGTTTACGAGCAGTACTTC. The genes are TRBV5-1 and TRBJ2-7, with 12 bases fitting TRBD2. Germline CDR1 and CDR2: SGHRS and YFSETQ. V lost 3 bases and J lost 4; bases outside the gene matches: 5. The CDR3 is 15 residues long.

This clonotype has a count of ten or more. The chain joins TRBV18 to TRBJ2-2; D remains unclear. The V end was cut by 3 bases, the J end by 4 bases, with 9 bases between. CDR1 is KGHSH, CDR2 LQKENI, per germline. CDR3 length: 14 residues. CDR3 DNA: TGTGCCAGCTCACCGTCTTCGGTCACCGGGGAGCTGTTTTTT. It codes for CASSPSSVTGELFF.